Listed here is a single TCR beta chain. The specificity of this receptor is unknown. Nothing much larger sits one base from this clone, and base qualities are not available. Libraries were made using the immunoSEQ multiplex PCR assay. TCRdb retrieved this table from immuneACCESS and kept in-frame rearrangements only. Not all clones are present; in checked studies, unresolved V genes account for under half, and no reason is known for the remainder. This sample has 55,000 to 80,000 clones in its table, and around 87% of those were observed once. The ten most abundant clones make up over 35% of the sample. The data stem from a study of radiotherapy plus CTLA-4 blockade in lung cancer listed by TCRdb under 2018. General notes on the study: Objective responses occurred in more than 15% of enrolled patients, and over 30% achieved disease control. On the study overall, not on this receptor specifically: After treatment with radiotherapy and ipilimumab, TCR clones that originated in tumors expanded in peripheral blood. The strongest predictors of response, as reported, were early dynamic changes in blood T cell clones along with a rise in serum interferon-beta after radiation.

The study tested focal radiation therapy combined with CTLA-4 blockade (ipilimumab) in patients with chemo-refractory metastatic non-small-cell lung cancer. CDR1 and CDR2 are read off the germline V gene as SGDLS and YYNGEE. V is clipped by 3 bases and J by 3 bases, and the sequence between their germline boundaries is 7 bases long. The CDR3 covers 13 residues, taking in both the cysteine and the phenylalanine. CDR3 DNA is the only sequence kept; it has 39 bases, read in frame from the first base. This specimen consisted of peripheral blood, obtained from a patient treated with radiotherapy plus ipilimumab. The sequence came from a human donor with non-small cell lung cancer that progressed on radiotherapy plus ipilimumab. Recombination connected TRBV9 to TRBJ2-1; no D gene can be assigned with confidence. The CDR3: CASSGELYNEQFF. The sequence in DNA is TGTGCCAGCAGCGGAGAGCTCTACAATGAGCAGTTCTTC.